This T cell receptor beta chain was retrieved from a study of blood T cell repertoires in COVID-19. Across the study: From the United States, Italy and Spain came samples of acute and convalescent COVID-19.

Looked up from germline, CDR1 is SEHNR and CDR2 is FQNEAQ (reference sequence). The CDR3 has 13 residues. V was cut by 5 bases and J by 4 bases, with 8 bases left in between. A few counts support this clone. Enrolled during active infection, Seattle patients were then followed longitudinally. Original analysis: Reference gene primers were amplified, and this amplification served to estimate nucleated cell counts. TCRdb's copy holds only in-frame clones and misses some; the assay was immunoSEQ multiplex PCR. V and J calls and clone size come straight from that table; D and trimming were deduced from the DNA. The data contain 390,000 or so clones, around 92% of them singletons.

V gene TRBV7-9 combines with J gene TRBJ2-2; possibly TRBD1 for D (6 bases). Sequenced: peripheral blood. This clonotype originated in a woman in her twenties or thirties with COVID-19, enrolled during active disease. CDR3 DNA: TGTGCCAGCAGCCCCAGGGGCACCGGGGAGCTGTTTTTT. This encodes CASSPRGTGELFF.